Presented here are 2 T cell receptor beta chains from one specimen sequenced in a study of blood T cell repertoires in COVID-19. Sequencing used immunoSEQ multiplex PCR; TCRdb keeps in-frame clones, though not all of them. The sample holds about 110,000 clones; approximately 90% are singletons and the top ten take around 1.1%. The sequenced sample was peripheral blood. All receptors derive from a human donor in a cohort sampled during active COVID-19.

This clone was seen a handful of times. This rearrangement joins TRBV19 to TRBJ1-5, with D perhaps TRBD1 (6 bases). The germline V gene encodes CDR1 LNHDA and CDR2 SQIVND (reference sequence). Trimming shortened V by 8 bases and J by 2 bases, and 16 bases separated the two germline ends. The CDR3 contains 15 residues. CDR3 DNA sequence: TGTGCCAGTGAGGCGGGGGGCGCCGGCAATCAGCCCCAGCATTTT. Translating it yields CASEAGGAGNQPQHF.

The chain joins TRBV6-5 to TRBJ1-4; D gene uncertain. The CDR3 has 13 residues. Trimming took off 6 bases at V and 2 bases at J, with 7 bases between the two ends. Germline V CDR1 and CDR2: MNHEY, SVGAGI. The CDR3 nucleotides are TGTGCCAGCAGGGCCAAGACTAATGAAAAACTGTTTTTT. Translating it yields CASRAKTNEKLFF.